The rows below give T cell receptor beta chains drawn from one sample of a study of OX40 agonist ivuxolimab in advanced cancers. Clones were sequenced by immunoSEQ multiplex PCR, and TCRdb holds only the in-frame ones, with some missing. The repertoire holds tens of thousands of clones, with approximately 79% as singletons. The source material was CD4+ or CD8+ T cells sorted from blood, sampled in a trial of the OX40 agonist ivuxolimab. The receptors come from an adult with an advanced solid tumor such as melanoma, head and neck, liver or kidney cancer. The CDR3 runs from the conserved cysteine through the conserved F or W. The order of the fields is J gene, V gene, D gene, clone size, CDR3 DNA, CDR3 protein. A D gene is named only where the DNA matches it firmly. Clone size, where shown, is once, few, many, or a class for clones that have expanded.

J gene: TRBJ2-7
V gene: TRBV28
D gene: TRBD1
clone size: -
CDR3 DNA: TGTGCCAGCAGTTTAGGTCGGAACAGGGGTCACGAGCAGTACTTC
CDR3 protein: CASSLGRNRGHEQYF

J gene: TRBJ2-6
V gene: TRBV11-2
D gene: TRBD1
clone size: -
CDR3 DNA: TGTGCCAGCAAGCAGACAGGGGCCGTCTCTGGGGCCAACGTCCTGACTTTC
CDR3 protein: CASKQTGAVSGANVLTF

J gene: TRBJ2-3
V gene: TRBV4-1
D gene: -
clone size: -
CDR3 DNA: TGCGCCAGCAGCCAGGCGGGTAACACAGATACGCAGTATTTT
CDR3 protein: CASSQAGNTDTQYF

J gene: TRBJ2-7
V gene: TRBV11-1
D gene: -
clone size: -
CDR3 DNA: TGTGCCAGCAGCGAGTTTTTCCGGGGCTACGAGCAGTACTTC
CDR3 protein: CASSEFFRGYEQYF

J gene: TRBJ2-3
V gene: TRBV5-1
D gene: TRBD1
clone size: -
CDR3 DNA: TGCGCCAGCAGCTTGTTTCCACAGGGGGGCACAGATACGCAGTATTTT
CDR3 protein: CASSLFPQGGTDTQYF

J gene: TRBJ1-5
V gene: TRBV5-8
D gene: -
clone size: -
CDR3 DNA: TGTGCCAGCAGCTTGGGAGGGGAGAGTCAGCCCCAGCATTTT
CDR3 protein: CASSLGGESQPQHF

J gene: TRBJ2-1
V gene: TRBV28
D gene: TRBD2
clone size: once
CDR3 DNA: TGTGCCAGCAGTTTCGGCGGGACTAGCGGAGTTTACAATGAGCAGTTCTTC
CDR3 protein: CASSFGGTSGVYNEQFF

J gene: TRBJ1-2
V gene: TRBV9
D gene: TRBD1
clone size: few
CDR3 DNA: TGTGCCAGCAGCTCCCGACAGGGATCGGCCTACACCTTC
CDR3 protein: CASSSRQGSAYTF

J gene: TRBJ1-3
V gene: TRBV7-2
D gene: -
clone size: -
CDR3 DNA: TGTGCCAGCAGCTTAGCGGGGCTTGCCGGAAACACCATATATTTT
CDR3 protein: CASSLAGLAGNTIYF

J gene: TRBJ2-7
V gene: TRBV29-1
D gene: -
clone size: -
CDR3 DNA: TGCAGCGTTGGGGCAGCTCCCTACGAGCAGTACTTC
CDR3 protein: CSVGAAPYEQYF

J gene: TRBJ2-1
V gene: TRBV2
D gene: TRBD2
clone size: -
CDR3 DNA: TGTGCCAGCAGTGAGACTAGCGGGTCGCGCTCCTACAATGAGCAGTTCTTC
CDR3 protein: CASSETSGSRSYNEQFF

J gene: TRBJ2-7
V gene: TRBV18
D gene: -
clone size: -
CDR3 DNA: TGTGCCAGCTCACCACCCAACAACTACGAGCAGTACTTC
CDR3 protein: CASSPPNNYEQYF

J gene: TRBJ2-3
V gene: TRBV7-3
D gene: -
clone size: -
CDR3 DNA: TGTGCCAGCAGCTTAGGGTGGGGCAGGGGCCCCGGTACGCAGTATTTT
CDR3 protein: CASSLGWGRGPGTQYF

J gene: TRBJ2-3
V gene: TRBV5-8
D gene: TRBD1
clone size: -
CDR3 DNA: TGTGCCAGCAGCTTAGGACAGGGCCCCGCCGTAGGGGATACGCAGTATTTT
CDR3 protein: CASSLGQGPAVGDTQYF

J gene: TRBJ2-3
V gene: TRBV7-9
D gene: TRBD2
clone size: once
CDR3 DNA: TGTGCCAGCAGCGTTGGACTAGCGGGGGTAAAACCTAGCACAGATACGCAGTATTTT
CDR3 protein: CASSVGLAGVKPSTDTQYF

J gene: TRBJ2-3
V gene: TRBV7-3
D gene: TRBD1
clone size: few
CDR3 DNA: TGTGCCAGCAGCTTAGGGACAGGTACAGATACGCAGTATTTT
CDR3 protein: CASSLGTGTDTQYF

J gene: TRBJ1-4
V gene: TRBV6-1
D gene: TRBD1
clone size: -
CDR3 DNA: TGTGCCAGCCGACAGGGGGAAGAAAAACTGTTTTTT
CDR3 protein: CASRQGEEKLFF

J gene: TRBJ2-7
V gene: TRBV27
D gene: -
clone size: -
CDR3 DNA: TGTGCCAGCAGTTTTAGGCGGCGGGACGAGCAGTACTTC
CDR3 protein: CASSFRRRDEQYF

J gene: TRBJ2-1
V gene: TRBV19
D gene: TRBD1
clone size: -
CDR3 DNA: TGTGCCAGTAGTATAAGGATGGCAGGGGGCAACAATGAGCAGTTCTTC
CDR3 protein: CASSIRMAGGNNEQFF

J gene: TRBJ2-7
V gene: TRBV2
D gene: -
clone size: -
CDR3 DNA: TGTGCCAGCAGGGACGACCATCTGAAGCAGTACTTC
CDR3 protein: CASRDDHLKQYF

J gene: TRBJ2-1
V gene: TRBV5-1
D gene: -
clone size: -
CDR3 DNA: TGCGCCAGCAGTAACAGGGACTGGACAACCAATGAGCAGTTCTTC
CDR3 protein: CASSNRDWTTNEQFF